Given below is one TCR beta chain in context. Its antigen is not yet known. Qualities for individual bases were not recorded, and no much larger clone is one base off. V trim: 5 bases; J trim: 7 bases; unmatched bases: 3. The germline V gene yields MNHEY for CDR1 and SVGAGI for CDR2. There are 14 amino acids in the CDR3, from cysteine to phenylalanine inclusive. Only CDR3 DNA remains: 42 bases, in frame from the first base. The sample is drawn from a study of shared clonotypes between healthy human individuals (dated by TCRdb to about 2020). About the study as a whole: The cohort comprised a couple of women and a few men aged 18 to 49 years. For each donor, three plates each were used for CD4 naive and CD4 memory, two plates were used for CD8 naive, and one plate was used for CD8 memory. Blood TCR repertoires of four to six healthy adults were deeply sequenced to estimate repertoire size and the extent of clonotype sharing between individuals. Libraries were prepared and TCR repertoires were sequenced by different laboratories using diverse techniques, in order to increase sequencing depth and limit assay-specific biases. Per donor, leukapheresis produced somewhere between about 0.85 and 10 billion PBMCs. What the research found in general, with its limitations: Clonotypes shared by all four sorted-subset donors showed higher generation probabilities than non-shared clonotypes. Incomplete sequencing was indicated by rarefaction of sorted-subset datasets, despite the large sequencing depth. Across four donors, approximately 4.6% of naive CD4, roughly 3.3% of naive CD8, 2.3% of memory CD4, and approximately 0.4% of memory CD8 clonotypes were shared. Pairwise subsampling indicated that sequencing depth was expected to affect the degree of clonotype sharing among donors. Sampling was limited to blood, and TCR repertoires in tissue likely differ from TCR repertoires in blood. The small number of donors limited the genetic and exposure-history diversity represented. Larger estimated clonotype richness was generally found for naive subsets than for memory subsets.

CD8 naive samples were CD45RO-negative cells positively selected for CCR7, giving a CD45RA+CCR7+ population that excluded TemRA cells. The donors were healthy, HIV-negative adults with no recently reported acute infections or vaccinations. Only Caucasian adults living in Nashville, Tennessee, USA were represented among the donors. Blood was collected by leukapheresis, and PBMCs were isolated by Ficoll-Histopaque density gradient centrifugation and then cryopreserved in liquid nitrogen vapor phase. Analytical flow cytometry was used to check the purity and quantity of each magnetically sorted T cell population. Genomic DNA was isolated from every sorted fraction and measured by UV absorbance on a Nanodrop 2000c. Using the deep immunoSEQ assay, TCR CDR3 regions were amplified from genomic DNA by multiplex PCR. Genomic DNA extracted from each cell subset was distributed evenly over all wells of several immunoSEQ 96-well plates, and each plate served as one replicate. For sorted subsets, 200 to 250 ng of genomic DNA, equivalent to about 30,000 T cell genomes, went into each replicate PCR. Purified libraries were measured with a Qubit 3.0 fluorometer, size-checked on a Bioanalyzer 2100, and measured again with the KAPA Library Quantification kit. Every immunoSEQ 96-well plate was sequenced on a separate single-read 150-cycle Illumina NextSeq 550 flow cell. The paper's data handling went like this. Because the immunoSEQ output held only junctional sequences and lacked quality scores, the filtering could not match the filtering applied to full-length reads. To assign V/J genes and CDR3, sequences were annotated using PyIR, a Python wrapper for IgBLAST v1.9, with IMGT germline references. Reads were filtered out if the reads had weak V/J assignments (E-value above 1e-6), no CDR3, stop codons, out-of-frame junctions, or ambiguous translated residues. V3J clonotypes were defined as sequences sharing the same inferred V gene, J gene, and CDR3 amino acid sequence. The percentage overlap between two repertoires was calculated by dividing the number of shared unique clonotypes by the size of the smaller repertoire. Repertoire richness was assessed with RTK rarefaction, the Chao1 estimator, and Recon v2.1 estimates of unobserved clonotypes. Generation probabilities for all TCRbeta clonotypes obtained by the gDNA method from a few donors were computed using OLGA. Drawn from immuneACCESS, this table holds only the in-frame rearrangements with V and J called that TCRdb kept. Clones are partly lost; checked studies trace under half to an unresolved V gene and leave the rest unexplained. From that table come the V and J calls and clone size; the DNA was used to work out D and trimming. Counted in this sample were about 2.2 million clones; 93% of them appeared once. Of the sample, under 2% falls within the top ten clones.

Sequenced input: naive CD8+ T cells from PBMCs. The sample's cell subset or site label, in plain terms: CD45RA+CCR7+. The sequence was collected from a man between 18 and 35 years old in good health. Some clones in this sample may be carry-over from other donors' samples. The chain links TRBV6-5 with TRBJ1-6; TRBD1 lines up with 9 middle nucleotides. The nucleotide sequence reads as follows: TGTGCCAGCAGTATACAGGGGGCCAATTCACCCCTCCACTTT. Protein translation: CASSIQGANSPLHF.